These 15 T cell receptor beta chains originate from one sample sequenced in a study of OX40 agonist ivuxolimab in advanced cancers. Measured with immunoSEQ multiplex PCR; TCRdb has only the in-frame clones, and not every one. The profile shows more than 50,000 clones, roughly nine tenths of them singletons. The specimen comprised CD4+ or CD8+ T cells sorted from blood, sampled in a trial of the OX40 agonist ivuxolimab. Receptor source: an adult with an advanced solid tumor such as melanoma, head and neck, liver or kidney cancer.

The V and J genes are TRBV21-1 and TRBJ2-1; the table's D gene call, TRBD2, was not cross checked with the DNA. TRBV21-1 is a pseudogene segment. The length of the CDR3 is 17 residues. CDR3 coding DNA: TGTGCCAGCAGCCAAGGGCTAGCGGGGGGGCATAACCATGAGCAGTTCTTC. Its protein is CASSQGLAGGHNHEQFF.

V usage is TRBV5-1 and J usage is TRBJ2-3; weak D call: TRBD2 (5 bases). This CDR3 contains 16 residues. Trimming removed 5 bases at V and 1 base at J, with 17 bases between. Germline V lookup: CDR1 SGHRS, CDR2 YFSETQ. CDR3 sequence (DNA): TGCGCCAGCAGTCCCGGACTCAGCTGGGGCACAGATACGCAGTATTTT. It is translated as CASSPGLSWGTDTQYF.

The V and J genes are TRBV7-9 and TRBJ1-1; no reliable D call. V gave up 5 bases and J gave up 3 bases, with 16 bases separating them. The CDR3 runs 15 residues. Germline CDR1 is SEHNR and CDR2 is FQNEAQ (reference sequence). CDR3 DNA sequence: TGTGCCAGCAGCCCCCACGAGGTAACAGACACTGAAGCTTTCTTT. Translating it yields CASSPHEVTDTEAFF.

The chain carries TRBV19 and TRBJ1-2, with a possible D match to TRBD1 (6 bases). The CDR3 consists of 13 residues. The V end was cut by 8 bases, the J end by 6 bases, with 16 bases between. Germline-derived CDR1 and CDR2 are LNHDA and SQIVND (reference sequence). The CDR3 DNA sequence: TGTGCCAGTTCTTTTGGGGGCCCAGATGGCTACACCTTC. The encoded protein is CASSFGGPDGYTF.

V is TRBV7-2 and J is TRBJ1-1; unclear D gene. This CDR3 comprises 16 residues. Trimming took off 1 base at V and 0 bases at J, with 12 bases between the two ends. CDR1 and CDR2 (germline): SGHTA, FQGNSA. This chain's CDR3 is CASSLVSYTVNTEAFF. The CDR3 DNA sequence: TGTGCCAGCAGCTTAGTCTCCTACACGGTGAACACTGAAGCTTTCTTT. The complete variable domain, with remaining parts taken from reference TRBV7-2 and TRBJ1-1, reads GAGVSQSPSNKVTEKGKDVELRCDPISGHTALYWYRQSLGQGLEFLIYFQGNSAPDKSGLPSDRFSAERTGGSVSTLTIQRTQQEDSAVYLCASSLVSYTVNTEAFFGQGTRLTVV.

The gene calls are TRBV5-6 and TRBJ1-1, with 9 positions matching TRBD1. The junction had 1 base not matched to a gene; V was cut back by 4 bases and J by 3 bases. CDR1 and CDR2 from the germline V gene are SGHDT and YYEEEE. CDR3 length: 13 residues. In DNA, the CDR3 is TGTGCCAGCAGCGGACAGGGGTACACTGAAGCTTTCTTT. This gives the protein CASSGQGYTEAFF.

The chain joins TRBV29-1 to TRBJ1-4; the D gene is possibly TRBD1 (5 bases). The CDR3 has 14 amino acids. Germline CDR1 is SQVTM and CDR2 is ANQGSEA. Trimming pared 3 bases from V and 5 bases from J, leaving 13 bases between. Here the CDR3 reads CSVELWGENEKLFF. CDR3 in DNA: TGCAGCGTTGAGTTGTGGGGGGAGAATGAAAAACTGTTTTTT.

CDR3 DNA sequence: TGCGCCAGCAGCTTAACCGGGACAGGATCTGGCTACACCTTC. This translates into CASSLTGTGSGYTF. This chain connects TRBV5-1 to TRBJ1-2; 8 bases line up with TRBD1. The CDR3 spans 14 residues. V lost 2 bases to trimming and J lost 7 bases; unmatched junction nucleotides: 7. The germline CDR1 and CDR2 sequences are SGHRS and YFSETQ.

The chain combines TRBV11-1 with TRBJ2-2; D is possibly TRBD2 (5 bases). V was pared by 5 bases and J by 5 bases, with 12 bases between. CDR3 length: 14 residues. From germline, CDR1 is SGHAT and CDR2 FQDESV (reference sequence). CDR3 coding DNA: TGTGCCAGCAGCCATTCCCCGGGAACCGGGGAGCTGTTTTTT. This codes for CASSHSPGTGELFF.

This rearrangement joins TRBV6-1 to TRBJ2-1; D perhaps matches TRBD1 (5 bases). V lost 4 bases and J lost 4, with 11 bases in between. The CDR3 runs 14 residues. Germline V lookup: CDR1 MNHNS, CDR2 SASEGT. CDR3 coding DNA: TGTGCCAGCAGTGTCCAGGGTTATTACAATGAGCAGTTCTTC. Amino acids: CASSVQGYYNEQFF.

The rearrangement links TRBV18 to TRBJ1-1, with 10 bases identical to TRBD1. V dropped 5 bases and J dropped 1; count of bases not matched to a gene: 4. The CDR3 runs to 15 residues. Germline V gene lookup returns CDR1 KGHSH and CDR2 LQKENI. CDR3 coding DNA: TGTGCCAGCTCAAGCAGACAGGGGGCGAACACTGAAGCTTTCTTT. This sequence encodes CASSSRQGANTEAFF.

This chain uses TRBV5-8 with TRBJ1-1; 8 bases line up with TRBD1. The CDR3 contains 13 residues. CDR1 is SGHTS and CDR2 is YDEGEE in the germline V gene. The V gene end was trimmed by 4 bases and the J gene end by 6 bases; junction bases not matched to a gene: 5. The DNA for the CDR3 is TGTGCCAGCAGCCTGACAGGGGCACCTGAAGCTTTCTTT. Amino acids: CASSLTGAPEAFF.

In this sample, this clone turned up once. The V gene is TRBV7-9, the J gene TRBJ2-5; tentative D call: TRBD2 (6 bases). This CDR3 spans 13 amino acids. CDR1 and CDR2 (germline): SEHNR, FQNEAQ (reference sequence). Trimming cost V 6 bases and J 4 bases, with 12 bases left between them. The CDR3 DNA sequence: TGTGCCAGCAGGCCTGGGGGAGGAGAGACCCAGTACTTC. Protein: CASRPGGGETQYF.

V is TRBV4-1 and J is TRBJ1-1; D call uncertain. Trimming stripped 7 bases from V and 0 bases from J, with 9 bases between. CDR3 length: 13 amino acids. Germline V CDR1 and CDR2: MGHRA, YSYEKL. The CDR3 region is CASTNSLNTEAFF. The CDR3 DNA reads TGCGCCAGCACCAACTCCTTGAACACTGAAGCTTTCTTT.

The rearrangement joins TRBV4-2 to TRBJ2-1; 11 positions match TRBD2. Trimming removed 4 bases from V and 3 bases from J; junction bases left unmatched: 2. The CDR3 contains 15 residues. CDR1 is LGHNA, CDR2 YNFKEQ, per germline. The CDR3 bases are TGTGCCAGCAGCCCCGGGACTAGCGGCTACAATGAGCAGTTCTTC. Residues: CASSPGTSGYNEQFF.